One and the same sample provided the 6 T cell receptor beta chains below, sequenced in a study of T-cell memory formation after mild COVID-19. Using its own MiXCR run on the 5' RACE reads, TCRdb lists one record per CDR3 protein. Of a few hundred thousand distinct CDR3 sequences listed, about 15% are singletons. Sample: PBMCs or a T cell subset sorted from them (not recorded which). The origin of the receptors is a man younger than 30 who had mild COVID-19 (a few samples of this study predate the infection). Cell type and time point are not known.

The rearrangement joins TRBV12-3 or TRBV12-4 to TRBJ1-5; the D gene is possibly TRBD1 (6 bases). This CDR3 has 16 residues. Trimming took off 4 bases at V and 0 bases at J, with 13 bases between the two ends. CDR3 protein: CASSSGAQYSNQPQHF. The CDR3, as DNA: TGTGCCAGCAGTTCAGGGGCCCAGTATAGCAATCAGCCCCAGCATTTT.

This chain connects TRBV4-1 to TRBJ1-1, with D possibly matching TRBD1 (6 bases). Germline CDR1 MGHRA, CDR2 YSYEKL. The CDR3 is made up of 17 amino acids. V was clipped by 1 base and J by 1 base, with 16 bases between them. This CDR3 is CASSQVGTGSGNTEAFF. CDR3 DNA sequence: TGCGCCAGCAGCCAAGTAGGCACAGGGTCGGGGAACACTGAAGCTTTCTTT.

V gene TRBV4-1 combines with J gene TRBJ1-2, with D possibly being TRBD1 (5 bases). This CDR3 comprises 15 residues. V dropped 0 bases and J dropped 4 bases, with 12 bases sitting between them. CDR1 MGHRA and CDR2 YSYEKL come from the germline V gene. CDR3 sequence: CASSQDARGGYGYTF. In nucleotides, the CDR3 is TGCGCCAGCAGCCAAGATGCGCGCGGGGGCTATGGCTACACCTTC.

V is TRBV18 and J is TRBJ1-5; possible D gene TRBD1, 6 bases. The CDR3 runs to 17 residues. V lost 4 bases and J lost 0, with 16 bases in between. The germline V gene has CDR1 KGHSH and CDR2 LQKENI. CDR3 residues: CASSQEGGASSNQPQHF. The CDR3 region has the DNA TGTGCCAGCTCACAAGAGGGGGGGGCCAGTAGCAATCAGCCCCAGCATTTT. Full variable domain (rest looked up from reference TRBV18 and TRBJ1-5): NAGVMQNPRHLVRRRGQEARLRCSPMKGHSHVYWYRQLPEEGLKFMVYLQKENIIDESGMPKERFSAEFPKEGPSILRIQQVVRGDSAAYFCASSQEGGASSNQPQHFGDGTRLSIL.

The genes are TRBV4-2 and TRBJ2-2; D call uncertain. Per the germline V gene, CDR1 is LGHNA and CDR2 is YNFKEQ. Trimming stripped 2 bases from V and 3 bases from J, with 19 bases between. The CDR3 has 18 amino acids. The CDR3 loop reads CASSQRDSPRMDTGELFF. The CDR3 DNA follows: TGTGCCAGCAGCCAAAGGGATTCCCCCCGCATGGACACCGGGGAGCTGTTTTTT.

A few counts support this clonotype. The chain employs TRBV11-2 and TRBJ2-3; no definite D call. V shed 1 base and J shed 5 bases, with 7 bases lying between them. From germline, CDR1 is SGHAT and CDR2 FQNNGV. The CDR3 contains 13 residues. The CDR3 DNA follows: TGTGCCAGCAGCTTAGTCGTTGGAGATACGCAGTATTTT. This gives the protein CASSLVVGDTQYF.